Each of the 17 T cell receptor beta chains below was sequenced from the same sample in a study of shared clonotypes between healthy human individuals. Only in-frame clones appear in the TCRdb table, and some are missing; sequencing was by immunoSEQ multiplex PCR. The sample contains roughly 660,000 clones, 90% of which appear only once. The material sequenced was memory CD8+ T cells from PBMCs. Indicated subset: CD45RO+ cells pooled with CCR7-negative TemRA cells. These receptors were collected from a man between 18 and 29 years old in good health. Some clones in this sample may be carry-over from other donors' samples.

CDR3 sequence: CASSVGTSGTRGGTQYF. The CDR3 DNA is TGTGCCAGCAGCGTCGGGACTAGCGGGACCCGAGGAGGGACCCAGTACTTC. This chain joins TRBV9 and TRBJ2-5; 13 bases line up with TRBD2. The V and J ends lost 2 bases and 7 bases, in that order; junction bases with no gene match: 11. Germline assignment: CDR1 SGDLS and CDR2 YYNGEE. The length of the CDR3 is 17 residues.

The chain couples TRBV27 to TRBJ2-1; TRBD2 agrees at 11 bases. The CDR3 loop spans 15 amino acids. V trimming: 4 bases; J trimming: 8 bases; junction bases outside the gene matches: 7. Germline V CDR1 and CDR2: MNHEY, SMNVEV (reference sequence). The CDR3 nucleotides read TGTGCCAGCAGTTCCGGGGTAGCGGGAGGGGATGAGCAGTTCTTC. This encodes CASSSGVAGGDEQFF.

The chain is built from TRBV9 and TRBJ2-7; 7 bases agree with TRBD1. The trim removed 2 bases at V and 6 bases at J, leaving 11 bases unmatched. CDR1 SGDLS and CDR2 YYNGEE come from the germline V gene. This CDR3 comprises 15 residues. The CDR3 protein is CASSVRDSRTGEQYF. The CDR3 DNA follows: TGTGCCAGCAGCGTGAGGGACAGCCGGACGGGCGAGCAGTACTTC.

This rearrangement joins TRBV11-2 to TRBJ2-1; no firm D call. The CDR3 loop spans 12 amino acids. V lost 1 base, J lost 14 bases, and 12 bases lay in between. Germline lookup yields CDR1 SGHAT and CDR2 FQNNGV. CDR3 sequence (DNA): TGTGCCAGCAGCTTAGCCCGCCAGGAAGAGTTCTTC. It is translated as CASSLARQEEFF. The variable domain in full, completed from reference TRBV11-2 and TRBJ2-1, reads EAGVAQSPRYKIIEKRQSVAFWCNPISGHATLYWYQQILGQGPKLLIQFQNNGVVDDSQLPKDRFSAERLKGVDSTLKIQPAKLEDSAVYLCASSLARQEEFFGPGTRLTVL.

This clone showed up just once. The chain recombines TRBV9 with TRBJ2-7; 13 bases line up with TRBD2. The J segment lost 5 bases and the V segment lost 2 bases, leaving 10 bases of the junction unmatched. Germline V gene sequence: CDR1 SGDLS, CDR2 YYNGEE. This CDR3 spans 17 amino acids. CDR3 bases: TGTGCCAGCAGCGTCCTTCCCACTAGCGGGAGGGGCCACGAGCAGTACTTC. It encodes CASSVLPTSGRGHEQYF.

The genes are TRBV5-1 and TRBJ1-3, with D perhaps matching TRBD1 (6 bases). The CDR3 is made up of 16 amino acids. The V and J ends lost 4 bases and 0 bases respectively, with 14 bases between them. Germline CDR1 reads SGHRS; CDR2 reads YFSETQ. This CDR3 is CASSDRQAPSGNTIYF. CDR3 sequence (DNA): TGCGCCAGCAGCGATCGACAGGCCCCCTCTGGAAACACCATATATTTT.

The chain couples TRBV7-9 to TRBJ1-2; weak D call: TRBD1 (6 bases). CDR1 is SEHNR, CDR2 FQNEAQ, per germline (reference sequence). This CDR3 contains 15 residues. The ends were cut back, 3 bases at V and 8 bases at J, with 19 bases in the middle. The CDR3 DNA reads TGTGCCAGCAGCTTGGAGTGGACAGACGAAGAGGGCTACACCTTC. Its translation is CASSLEWTDEEGYTF. The full variable domain, completed using reference TRBV7-9 and TRBJ1-2, is DTGVSQNPRHKITKRGQNVTFRCDPISEHNRLYWYRQTLGQGPEFLTYFQNEAQLEKSRLLSDRFSAERPKGSFSTLEIQRTEQGDSAMYLCASSLEWTDEEGYTFGSGTRLTVV.

The chain joins TRBV4-3 to TRBJ1-1; D gene unclear. CDR3 length: 13 amino acids. Germline-derived CDR1 and CDR2 are LGHNA and YSLEER. The V end lost 1 base, the J end lost 1 base, and 4 bases lay between the germline ends. The CDR3 DNA is TGCGCCAGCAGCCAAGCCAGGAACACTGAAGCTTTCTTT. It yields the protein CASSQARNTEAFF.

Notes on this clone: Different DNA sequences within this sample yield the same CDR3. This chain joins TRBV9 and TRBJ2-7, with TRBD2 matching 9 bases. Germline trimming cut 2 bases from V and 0 bases from J; bases unmatched to any gene: 0. CDR1 is SGDLS, CDR2 YYNGEE, per germline. The CDR3 spans 14 residues. CDR3 sequence reads: CASSVSGGSYEQYF. The CDR3 DNA reads TGTGCCAGCAGCGTTAGCGGGGGCTCCTACGAGCAGTACTTC. Combining the CDR3 with reference TRBV9 and TRBJ2-7 gives the whole variable domain DSGVTQTPKHLITATGQRVTLRCSPRSGDLSVYWYQQSLDQGLQFLIQYYNGEERAKGNILERFSAQQFPDLHSELNLSSLELGDSALYFCASSVSGGSYEQYFGPGTRLTVT.

This chain connects TRBV19 to TRBJ2-3, with D perhaps matching TRBD1 (5 bases). This CDR3 contains 13 residues. Germline assignment: CDR1 LNHDA and CDR2 SQIVND (reference sequence). V gave up 10 bases and J gave up 2 bases, with 13 bases separating them. DNA of the CDR3: TGTGCCACCGCAGGGTTAATCACAGATACGCAGTATTTT. Translated: CATAGLITDTQYF.

CDR3 nucleotides: TGTGCCAGCAGTGAAGAGGGGTCTAGTCAGCCCCAGCATTTT. Amino acid sequence: CASSEEGSSQPQHF. The chain has TRBV6-1 and TRBJ1-5; D perhaps matches TRBD1 (5 bases). From germline, CDR1 is MNHNS and CDR2 SASEGT. The CDR3 runs to 14 residues. Trimming took 1 base from V and 6 from J, leaving 10 bases between them.

The genes are TRBV7-8 and TRBJ2-1; no clear D gene. Looked up from germline, CDR1 is SGHVS and CDR2 is FQNEAQ. V lost 1 base to trimming and J lost 5 bases, with 15 bases between them. The CDR3 runs to 16 residues. The CDR3 DNA reads TGTGCCAGCAGCTTAGTAGTGGACGGCCGAGACAATGAGCAGTTCTTC. This sequence encodes CASSLVVDGRDNEQFF.

This clone was counted a single time. The V gene is TRBV2, the J gene TRBJ2-1; D call uncertain. The CDR3 runs 13 residues. From germline, CDR1 is SNHLY and CDR2 FYNNEI. Trimming pared 3 bases from V and 7 bases from J, leaving 10 bases between. The CDR3 bases are TGTGCCAGCAGTGATAATGTAGGGAATGAGCAGTTCTTC. It yields the protein CASSDNVGNEQFF.

This chain links TRBV7-2 with TRBJ2-7, with 7 bases fitting TRBD2. The CDR3 runs to 14 residues. Germline CDR1 reads SGHTA; CDR2 reads FQGNSA. Trimming removed 5 bases from V and 2 bases from J; junction bases left unmatched: 6. The CDR3 region is CASSPPGTTYEQYF. CDR3 nucleotide sequence: TGTGCCAGCAGCCCGCCCGGGACTACCTACGAGCAGTACTTC.

The rearrangement uses TRBV7-6 and TRBJ2-3, with TRBD2 matching 10 bases. Unmatched junction bases numbered 8, after V lost 4 bases and J lost 13 bases. The germline V gene encodes CDR1 SGHVS and CDR2 FNYEAQ. The CDR3 covers 13 residues. CDR3 sequence reads: CASSSRTAGGEYF. The CDR3 DNA follows: TGTGCCAGCAGCTCCCGAACAGCGGGAGGGGAGTATTTT.

This clone was picked up many times. The identical CDR3 is also encoded by other nucleotide sequences in the sample. The chain has TRBV7-7 and TRBJ2-1; D is perhaps TRBD2 (6 bases). Germline CDR1 reads SSHAT; CDR2 reads FNYEAQ (reference sequence). CDR3 length: 15 residues. V was pared by 1 base and J by 6 bases, with 13 bases between. In DNA form, the CDR3 reads TGTGCCAGCAGCTTAGGGGCTGGGCGGGGCAATGAGCAGTTCTTC. It specifies CASSLGAGRGNEQFF.

J is TRBJ1-3 and V is TRBV6-5; D is unclear. The length of the CDR3 is 16 residues. The germline V gene encodes CDR1 MNHEY and CDR2 SVGAGI. Trimming cost V 0 bases and J 2 bases, with 11 bases left between them. The CDR3 loop is CASSYSAGETGNTIYF. The DNA for the CDR3 is TGTGCCAGCAGTTACTCCGCCGGAGAGACTGGAAACACCATATATTTT.